This passage covers 21 T cell receptor beta chains from one sample sequenced in a study of T cell changes during pregnancy in multiple sclerosis. The method was immunoSEQ multiplex PCR; TCRdb's version includes in-frame clones alone and lacks a portion of them. The data contain about 77,000 clones, 89% of them seen just once; the ten biggest clones take up approximately 2%. The sample in question was peripheral blood, obtained before pregnancy. These receptors all come from a female donor with multiple sclerosis, enrolled in a pregnancy study.

This chain uses TRBV5-1 with TRBJ2-7; maybe TRBD1 (5 bases). Germline V CDR1 and CDR2: SGHRS, YFSETQ. This CDR3 is 15 amino acids long. Trimming pared 0 bases from V and 1 base from J, leaving 11 bases between. The CDR3 DNA is TGCGCCAGCAGCTTGGGTGCAGGGCTTTCCTACGAGCAGTACTTC. Translating it yields CASSLGAGLSYEQYF.

The rearrangement joins TRBV5-4 to TRBJ1-5; 7 nucleotides line up with TRBD1. Germline values: CDR1 SGHNT, CDR2 YYREEE (reference sequence). V was pared by 4 bases and J by 4 bases, with 8 bases of the junction left unmatched. The CDR3 is 15 amino acids. CDR3 in amino acids: CASSQGQGVNQPQHF. In DNA, the CDR3 is TGTGCCAGCAGCCAGGGGCAGGGGGTAAATCAGCCCCAGCATTTT. The full variable domain, completed using reference TRBV5-4 and TRBJ1-5, is ETGVTQSPTHLIKTRGQQVTLRCSSQSGHNTVSWYQQALGQGPQFIFQYYREEENGRGNFPPRFSGLQFPNYSSELNVNALELDDSALYLCASSQGQGVNQPQHFGDGTRLSIL.

The gene calls are TRBV2 and TRBJ1-1, with TRBD1 identical over 9 bases. Unmatched junction bases numbered 6, after V lost 4 bases and J lost 3 bases. The germline CDR1 and CDR2 sequences are SNHLY and FYNNEI. This CDR3 region has 15 residues. Written as DNA, the CDR3 is TGTGCCAGCAGTGCACCCCGGACAGGGGACACTGAAGCTTTCTTT. Translating it yields CASSAPRTGDTEAFF.

The chain carries TRBV6-5 and TRBJ2-7, with D possibly being TRBD2 (6 bases). V was pared by 0 bases and J by 1 base, with 13 bases between. Germline assignment: CDR1 MNHEY and CDR2 SVGAGI. This CDR3 spans 16 amino acids. This CDR3 reads CASSYSYGGTSYEQYF. CDR3 bases: TGTGCCAGCAGTTACTCGTACGGGGGTACGTCCTACGAGCAGTACTTC.

V gene TRBV6-1 combines with J gene TRBJ2-7, with unresolved D. Trimming stripped 2 bases from V and 3 bases from J, with 14 bases between. The CDR3 has 15 amino acids. Per germline, CDR1 MNHNS and CDR2 SASEGT. The CDR3 DNA sequence: TGTGCCAGCAGTGAATACATGGCAGGATTCTACGAGCAGTACTTC. Residues: CASSEYMAGFYEQYF.

The chain joins TRBV25-1 to TRBJ2-2, with D hard to call. V was shortened by 4 bases and J by 0 bases, with 9 bases between the two germline ends. Germline V lookup: CDR1 MGHDK, CDR2 SYGVNS. The CDR3 is 15 residues long. CDR3 sequence: CASSVQVPNTGELFF. The CDR3 nucleotides read TGTGCCAGCAGTGTGCAGGTGCCGAACACCGGGGAGCTGTTTTTT.

V gene TRBV28 combines with J gene TRBJ1-6; D possibly corresponds to TRBD1 (5 bases). Trimming took 7 bases from V and 5 from J, leaving 15 bases between them. CDR3 size: 15 residues. Germline CDR1 and CDR2: MDHEN and SYDVKM. CDR3 in DNA: TGTGCCAGCATCCGTTGGGGGGGAGATAATTCACCCCTCCACTTT. This translates into CASIRWGGDNSPLHF.

J is TRBJ1-1 and V is TRBV7-3, with D possibly TRBD1 on 6 matching bases. The V and J ends lost 1 base and 2 bases respectively, with 11 bases between them. Germline-derived CDR1 and CDR2 are SGHTA and FQGTGA. The CDR3 spans 15 residues. CDR3 DNA sequence: TGTGCCAGCAGCTTAAGGGGGGGGGCCAACACTGAAGCTTTCTTT. This sequence encodes CASSLRGGANTEAFF.

CDR3 residues: CATGPGTSGQETQYF. CDR3 bases: TGTGCCACCGGCCCCGGGACTAGCGGCCAAGAGACCCAGTACTTC. The chain has TRBV15 and TRBJ2-5; 11 nucleotides align to TRBD2. Germline CDR1 and CDR2: LNHNV and YYDKDF (reference sequence). This CDR3 is built from 15 residues. V lost 8 bases and J lost 1; bases outside the gene matches: 6.

This chain joins TRBV28 and TRBJ1-1; 7 bases line up with TRBD1. The CDR3 length is 13 residues. Germline-derived CDR1 and CDR2 are MDHEN and SYDVKM. The V segment lost 7 bases and the J segment 6 bases; nucleotides outside the gene matches: 8. The CDR3: CASTRTRGAEAFF. In DNA form, the CDR3 reads TGTGCCAGCACGAGGACCAGGGGGGCTGAAGCTTTCTTT.

CDR3 protein: CASSSQFSLDRLGVSSNQPQHF. Written as DNA, the CDR3 is TGTGCCAGCAGTTCCCAATTCTCCCTGGACAGGCTTGGAGTAAGCAGCAATCAGCCCCAGCATTTT. This chain joins TRBV28 and TRBJ1-5; 7 bases align to TRBD1. J lost 1 base, V lost 4 bases, and 25 bases had no gene match. Germline V CDR1 and CDR2: MDHEN, SYDVKM. The CDR3 contains 22 residues. Complete variable domain (other parts from reference TRBV28 and TRBJ1-5): DVKVTQSSRYLVKRTGEKVFLECVQDMDHENMFWYRQDPGLGLRLIYFSYDVKMKEKGDIPEGYSVSREKKERFSLILESASTNQTSMYLCASSSQFSLDRLGVSSNQPQHFGDGTRLSIL.

There are a few counts of this clone. V is TRBV7-2 and J is TRBJ1-3; a possible D gene is TRBD1 (6 bases). The CDR3 totals 15 residues. Per germline, CDR1 SGHTA and CDR2 FQGNSA. Trimming took off 1 base at V and 4 bases at J, with 11 bases between the two ends. This chain's CDR3 is CASSLDRVSGNTIYF. The CDR3, as DNA: TGTGCCAGCAGCTTAGACAGGGTGTCCGGAAACACCATATATTTT.

The rearrangement uses TRBV5-3 and TRBJ1-2; 8 bases map to TRBD1. TRBV5-3 is an ORF; its function is uncertain. J lost 7 bases, V lost 0 bases, and 8 bases had no gene match. The CDR3 spans 15 residues. CDR3 DNA sequence: TGTGCCAGAAGCTTGGCGACAGGGGAAAGGGGTGGCTACACCTTC. Translated: CARSLATGERGGYTF.

This clone came up once. The rearrangement joins TRBV5-4 to TRBJ1-2, with 9 bases lining up with TRBD1. After removal of 0 bases from V and 3 bases from J, the junction contained 3 bases not matched to a gene. CDR1 is SGHNT and CDR2 is YYREEE in the germline V gene (reference sequence). The CDR3 has 15 residues. The CDR3 nucleotides read TGTGCCAGCAGCTTGGGGGGACAGGGAGACTATGGCTACACCTTC. Translating gives CASSLGGQGDYGYTF.

The genes are TRBV7-2 and TRBJ1-5; D is unclear. V shed 6 bases and J shed 8 bases, with 14 bases lying between them. This CDR3 contains 13 residues. CDR1 is SGHTA, CDR2 FQGNSA, per germline. CDR3: CASSTYRFEPQHF. CDR3 DNA: TGTGCCAGCAGTACCTACAGATTTGAGCCCCAGCATTTT.

This chain uses TRBV14 with TRBJ2-5, with TRBD2 identical over 9 bases. The CDR3 loop spans 18 amino acids. Germline loops: CDR1 SGHDN, CDR2 FVKESK. With V trimmed by 0 bases and J by 2 bases, 10 bases remained unmatched. The CDR3 nucleotides are TGTGCCAGCAGCCAAGAAGGCGGGGGGGCGATTTATCAAGAGACCCAGTACTTC. This sequence encodes CASSQEGGGAIYQETQYF.

The chain uses TRBV5-4 and TRBJ2-3; TRBD2 agrees at 7 bases. V lost 4 bases, J lost 3 bases, and 8 bases stayed unmatched. Germline V gives CDR1 SGHNT, CDR2 YYREEE (reference sequence). The CDR3 has 15 amino acids. The chain's CDR3 is CASSPGWRGTDTQYF. CDR3 nucleotides: TGTGCCAGCAGCCCTGGGTGGCGGGGGACAGATACGCAGTATTTT. The whole variable domain, remainder taken from reference TRBV5-4 and TRBJ2-3, is ETGVTQSPTHLIKTRGQQVTLRCSSQSGHNTVSWYQQALGQGPQFIFQYYREEENGRGNFPPRFSGLQFPNYSSELNVNALELDDSALYLCASSPGWRGTDTQYFGPGTRLTVL.

The rearrangement joins TRBV5-1 to TRBJ2-7, with D perhaps matching TRBD1 (6 bases). Looked up from germline, CDR1 is SGHRS and CDR2 is YFSETQ. The CDR3 length is 14 residues. V dropped 3 bases and J dropped 0 bases, with 10 bases sitting between them. Written as DNA, the CDR3 is TGCGCCAGCAGCTCCGGGGACAACTCCTACGAGCAGTACTTC. Translation: CASSSGDNSYEQYF.

The rearrangement uses TRBV5-1 and TRBJ2-1; D gene unclear. The V end was cut by 2 bases, the J end by 8 bases, with 8 bases between. This CDR3 is built from 12 residues. Germline V lookup: CDR1 SGHRS, CDR2 YFSETQ. The CDR3 protein is CASSLVRHEQFF. CDR3 DNA: TGCGCCAGCAGCTTAGTGCGGCATGAGCAGTTCTTC.

The chain is built from TRBV19 and TRBJ2-7, with 7 positions matching TRBD2. The CDR3 contains 15 residues. CDR1 LNHDA and CDR2 SQIVND come from the germline V gene (reference sequence). With V trimmed by 10 bases and J by 0 bases, 12 bases remained unmatched. CDR3 sequence (DNA): TGTGCCACCAGAAGTCCCGGGGGGAGCTCCTACGAGCAGTACTTC. Amino acid sequence: CATRSPGGSSYEQYF.

The chain employs TRBV6-4 and TRBJ2-3, with 9 nucleotides matching TRBD2. This CDR3 has 16 residues. The J segment lost 3 bases and the V segment lost 0 bases, leaving 4 bases of the junction unmatched. Germline V gene sequence: CDR1 MRHNA, CDR2 SNTAGT. Here the CDR3 reads CASSDSGGGGTDTQYF. The CDR3 DNA reads TGTGCCAGCAGTGACTCCGGCGGGGGGGGTACAGATACGCAGTATTTT.